The 25 T cell receptor beta chains reported below all come from one sample, sequenced in a study of shared clonotypes between healthy human individuals. TCRdb's copy holds only in-frame clones and misses some; the assay was immunoSEQ multiplex PCR. The sample has 980,000 or so clones, about three quarters seen once; the top ten hold around 1.5%. The sample taken for sequencing was memory CD4+ T cells sorted from blood. The subset was: CD45RA-negative fraction. The receptors shown here come from a young man in good health.

This clone was recorded only once. The CDR3 coding sequence is TGTGCCAGCAGTTTATTTCTTTTCTACGAGCAGTACTTC. Its protein is CASSLFLFYEQYF. J is TRBJ2-7 and V is TRBV28; D not resolved. This CDR3 is 13 amino acids long. Germline lookup yields CDR1 MDHEN and CDR2 SYDVKM. V lost 1 base and J lost 3, with 7 bases in between.

This clone appeared a few times. This chain connects TRBV5-1 to TRBJ2-7; 7 nucleotides agree with TRBD2. V lost 0 bases, J lost 4 bases, and 4 bases stayed unmatched. CDR1 SGHRS and CDR2 YFSETQ come from the germline V gene. The CDR3 covers 14 residues. CDR3 nucleotides: TGCGCCAGCAGCTTGGTGGCTAGCGGATACGAGCAGTACTTC. As protein: CASSLVASGYEQYF.

This chain connects TRBV19 to TRBJ2-7; 8 bases align to TRBD2. Germline CDR1 is LNHDA and CDR2 is SQIVND (reference sequence). The junction had 8 bases not matched to a gene; V was cut back by 5 bases and J by 2 bases. The CDR3 runs 15 residues. This CDR3 is CASSSPTGGAYEQYF. CDR3 nucleotide sequence: TGTGCCAGTAGTTCCCCTACGGGGGGGGCCTACGAGCAGTACTTC.

The rearrangement joins TRBV2 to TRBJ1-6, with D uncertain. Germline V gene sequence: CDR1 SNHLY, CDR2 FYNNEI. This CDR3 is 16 amino acids long. The germline V and J ends were trimmed by 4 bases and 10 bases, with 20 bases remaining between them. The CDR3 DNA reads as TGTGCCAGCAGTGGAATGCAAGTAATGGTCGGATCACCCCTCCACTTT. This translates into CASSGMQVMVGSPLHF.

This clone was observed once. The V and J genes are TRBV6-1 and TRBJ2-7; D is ambiguous. V lost 5 bases to trimming and J lost 5 bases, with 13 bases between them. CDR3 size: 13 residues. CDR1 MNHNS and CDR2 SASEGT come from the germline V gene. Here the CDR3 DNA reads TGTGCCAGCAGTCAGAACAGCAAGGACGAGCAGTACTTC. Translating gives CASSQNSKDEQYF.

This sequence joins TRBV5-1 and TRBJ2-7; 8 bases fit TRBD1. The CDR3 spans 16 residues. V trimming: 9 bases; J trimming: 7 bases; junction bases outside the gene matches: 21. CDR1 and CDR2 from the germline V gene are SGHRS and YFSETQ. The CDR3: CATTLYPGQGVGEQYF. The CDR3 nucleotides read TGCGCCACCACACTATATCCAGGACAGGGCGTTGGGGAGCAGTACTTC.

The chain joins TRBV25-1 to TRBJ1-1; no clear D gene. Germline loops: CDR1 MGHDK, CDR2 SYGVNS. The CDR3 has 14 residues. V was cut by 3 bases and J by 4 bases, with 12 bases left in between. CDR3 in amino acids: CASSEGLGFTEAFF. CDR3 DNA: TGTGCCAGCAGTGAGGGCCTGGGGTTCACTGAAGCTTTCTTT.

Comments on this clone: This same CDR3 is encoded by further DNA sequences in the sample. The chain couples TRBV7-2 to TRBJ1-3; D remains ambiguous. V dropped 2 bases and J dropped 0 bases, with 11 bases sitting between them. Germline V gene lookup returns CDR1 SGHTA and CDR2 FQGNSA. The CDR3 is 16 residues long. The CDR3 loop reads CASSLSPWGSGNTIYF. CDR3 sequence (DNA): TGTGCCAGCAGCTTAAGCCCCTGGGGCTCTGGAAACACCATATATTTT.

This chain uses TRBV25-1 with TRBJ1-5, with a tentative D call TRBD1 (5 bases). The CDR3 runs 14 residues. The germline V and J ends were trimmed by 6 bases and 3 bases, with 12 bases remaining between them. CDR1 and CDR2 from the germline V gene are MGHDK and SYGVNS. CDR3 loop: CASSLGGNNQPQHF. CDR3 coding DNA: TGTGCCAGCAGCCTGGGGGGTAACAATCAGCCCCAGCATTTT.

This chain uses TRBV27 with TRBJ2-1; TRBD2 matches 10 bases. V lost 8 bases to trimming and J lost 6 bases; unmatched junction nucleotides: 7. The CDR3 consists of 14 residues. Germline V gene sequence: CDR1 MNHEY, CDR2 SMNVEV (reference sequence). CDR3 amino acids: CASQLAGVGNEQFF. CDR3 bases: TGTGCCAGCCAGCTAGCGGGAGTAGGCAATGAGCAGTTCTTC.

This clone was observed a handful of times. The chain is built from TRBV12-5 and TRBJ2-2; TRBD2 agrees at 14 bases. Per the germline V gene, CDR1 is LGHNT and CDR2 is FRNRAP. This CDR3 has 18 amino acids. V dropped 5 bases and J dropped 4; count of bases not matched to a gene: 9. DNA of the CDR3: TGTGCTAGTGGTCCATTAGGGACTAGCGGGAGTAGCACCGGGGAGCTGTTTTTT. Its translation: CASGPLGTSGSSTGELFF.

Notes on this clone: A read error is possible here, since a much larger clone lies one base away. The chain combines TRBV5-6 with TRBJ1-2; possibly TRBD1 for D (6 bases). Germline V gene lookup returns CDR1 SGHDT and CDR2 YYEEEE. The V and J ends lost 4 bases and 2 bases respectively, with 9 bases between them. This CDR3 contains 13 residues. The CDR3 region is CASSDTGNYGYTF. CDR3 nucleotide sequence: TGTGCCAGCAGCGACACAGGGAACTATGGCTACACCTTC.

The rearrangement joins TRBV6-4 to TRBJ2-2, with D perhaps TRBD2 (5 bases). The CDR3 loop spans 15 amino acids. Looked up from germline, CDR1 is MRHNA and CDR2 is SNTAGT. V shed 3 bases and J shed 4 bases, with 12 bases lying between them. CDR3: CASSESSVGTGELFF. The DNA of the CDR3 is TGTGCCAGCAGTGAGAGTAGCGTCGGCACCGGGGAGCTGTTTTTT.

In regard to this clone: The same CDR3 arises from other DNA sequences in this sample as well. The chain is built from TRBV7-2 and TRBJ2-5; D gene unclear. V was clipped by 5 bases and J by 1 base, with 11 bases between them. The germline gives CDR1 SGHTA, CDR2 FQGNSA. The CDR3 covers 14 residues. CDR3 in DNA: TGTGCCAGCAGCCCGCCGGGCATCCAAGAGACCCAGTACTTC. Translated, it gives CASSPPGIQETQYF. The complete variable domain, with remaining parts taken from reference TRBV7-2 and TRBJ2-5, reads GAGVSQSPSNKVTEKGKDVELRCDPISGHTALYWYRQSLGQGLEFLIYFQGNSAPDKSGLPSDRFSAERTGGSVSTLTIQRTQQEDSAVYLCASSPPGIQETQYFGPGTRLLVL.

The V call is TRBV27, the J call TRBJ1-6, with TRBD1 matching over 10 bases. There are 14 residues in the CDR3. J was trimmed by 9 bases and V by 5 bases; bases with no gene match: 4. Germline assignment: CDR1 MNHEY and CDR2 SMNVEV (reference sequence). In DNA form, the CDR3 reads TGTGCCAGCAGTCCTGACAGGGGGCTTTCACCCCTCCACTTT. It yields the protein CASSPDRGLSPLHF.

For the CDR3, the DNA is TGCGCCAGCAGCAGGGAGAGGGACACTGAAGCTTTCTTT. This codes for CASSRERDTEAFF. J is TRBJ1-1 and V is TRBV10-1, with a tentative D call TRBD1 (5 bases). This CDR3 is 13 amino acids long. Trimming took 6 bases from V and 3 from J, leaving 11 bases between them. From germline, CDR1 is WNHNN and CDR2 SYGVQD (reference sequence).

The rearrangement joins TRBV25-1 to TRBJ1-1; D is unclear. CDR1 and CDR2 (germline): MGHDK, SYGVNS. The CDR3 contains 14 residues. V was pared by 5 bases and J by 1 base, with 11 bases between. CDR3 region: CASSHLEANTEAFF. CDR3 nucleotide sequence: TGTGCCAGCAGTCATTTGGAGGCGAACACTGAAGCTTTCTTT.

The rearrangement links TRBV5-1 to TRBJ2-1; D is unresolved. Between the trimmed V and J ends, which lost 0 bases and 5 bases, there was a span of 12 bases. CDR1 and CDR2 from the germline V gene are SGHRS and YFSETQ. The CDR3 has 15 residues. CDR3 region: CASSLVVTGNNEQFF. DNA of the CDR3: TGCGCCAGCAGCTTGGTAGTCACGGGTAACAATGAGCAGTTCTTC.

This clone has more than one count but fewer than ten. This chain connects TRBV7-2 to TRBJ2-3; 7 bases agree with TRBD1. This CDR3 is 15 amino acids long. Losses at the gene ends were 4 bases for V and 3 bases for J; bases not matched to a gene: 7. In germline, CDR1 is SGHTA, CDR2 FQGNSA. CDR3 amino acids: CASSYQPGQTDTQYF. The DNA for the CDR3 is TGTGCCAGCAGCTATCAACCGGGACAGACAGATACGCAGTATTTT.

Worth noting for this clone: A much more abundant neighbour one base away suggests this may be a read error. The sample has other DNA sequences that encode this CDR3 too. V usage is TRBV18 and J usage is TRBJ2-5, with D unresolved. The CDR3 has 11 residues. The germline gives CDR1 KGHSH, CDR2 LQKENI. V shed 3 bases and J shed 3 bases, with 2 bases lying between them. The CDR3 DNA follows: TGTGCCAGCTCACCCGAAGAGACCCAGTACTTC. The encoded protein is CASSPEETQYF.

A note on this clone: A far larger clone is a single base away, which makes a read error likely. The same CDR3 arises from other DNA sequences in this sample as well. The chain uses TRBV2 and TRBJ1-1; the D is unclear. Germline values: CDR1 SNHLY, CDR2 FYNNEI. This CDR3 is 13 amino acids long. Between the trimmed V and J ends, which lost 2 bases and 1 base, there was a span of 5 bases. As DNA, the CDR3 is TGTGCCAGCAGTGAACTAGAGAACACTGAAGCTTTCTTT. It translates to CASSELENTEAFF.

This clone occurred a few times. The chain is built from TRBV2 and TRBJ1-3, with TRBD1 as a possible D gene (6 bases). Trimming pared 7 bases from V and 0 bases from J, leaving 10 bases between. Germline loops: CDR1 SNHLY, CDR2 FYNNEI. This CDR3 has 14 residues. The CDR3 protein is CASKQGLSGNTIYF. In nucleotides, the CDR3 is TGTGCCAGCAAACAGGGCCTCTCTGGAAACACCATATATTTT.

The genes are TRBV10-3 and TRBJ2-7; D may be TRBD1 (6 bases). Germline V gives CDR1 ENHRY, CDR2 SYGVKD. Trimming pared 4 bases from V and 4 bases from J, leaving 14 bases between. The length of the CDR3 is 14 residues. CDR3 coding DNA: TGTGCCATCAGTGTCGAGGGGACAAGGTACGAGCAGTACTTC. The encoded protein is CAISVEGTRYEQYF.

About this clone: Within the sample, other DNA sequences also encode this same CDR3. The chain employs TRBV2 and TRBJ1-5; 9 positions agree with TRBD1. This CDR3 is 14 amino acids long. Germline values: CDR1 SNHLY, CDR2 FYNNEI. With 4 bases clipped from V and 4 bases from J, the junction kept 2 bases outside the gene matches. Here the CDR3 reads CASSAQGANQPQHF. CDR3 bases: TGTGCCAGCAGTGCACAGGGGGCTAATCAGCCCCAGCATTTT.

This chain joins TRBV7-2 and TRBJ2-5, with D unclear. CDR3 size: 13 residues. The germline CDR1 and CDR2 sequences are SGHTA and FQGNSA. Trimming removed 8 bases from V and 2 bases from J, with 12 bases in between. The CDR3, as DNA: TGTGCCAGCGGGATACCTAATCAAGAGACCCAGTACTTC. It yields the protein CASGIPNQETQYF.